This passage covers 14 T cell receptor beta chains from one sample sequenced in a study of cytomegalovirus exposure and HLA in healthy donors. The PCR used 60 Vbeta and 13 Jbeta primers. The protocol was immunoSEQ multiplex PCR, while the TCRdb copy is restricted to in-frame clones and leaves out a portion. The sample contains some 240,000 clones, nearly 95% of which appear only once. The sample consisted of PBMCs. These TCRs come from a girl aged 2 to 9 in good health and CMV-seronegative.

The chain has TRBV4-2 and TRBJ2-1; the match to TRBD2 covers 7 bases. CDR3 length: 15 residues. The germline gives CDR1 LGHNA, CDR2 YNFKEQ. V lost 1 base and J lost 5; bases outside the gene matches: 5. CDR3 DNA sequence: TGTGCCAGCAGCCAAGTAGATGCGGGGGACAATGAGCAGTTCTTC. Residues: CASSQVDAGDNEQFF.

The chain has TRBV14 and TRBJ1-4; D not certain. The CDR3 is 16 residues long. Germline values: CDR1 SGHDN, CDR2 FVKESK. Between the trimmed V and J ends, which lost 0 bases and 1 base, there was a span of 9 bases. The chain's CDR3 is CASSQDAERTNEKLFF. Here the CDR3 DNA reads TGTGCCAGCAGCCAAGATGCGGAGCGAACTAATGAAAAACTGTTTTTT.

V gene TRBV2 combines with J gene TRBJ2-3, with 10 positions matching TRBD2. Trimming took 8 bases from V and 0 from J; bases not matched to a gene: 8. Germline CDR1 SNHLY, CDR2 FYNNEI. The CDR3 consists of 16 residues. The CDR3 DNA reads TGTGCCAGCCCAGCGGGAGGGCCTTCTAGCACAGATACGCAGTATTTT. Translation gives CASPAGGPSSTDTQYF.

The gene calls are TRBV30 and TRBJ2-5; possible D gene TRBD1, 6 bases. V shed 3 bases and J shed 5 bases, with 22 bases lying between them. Germline V gene sequence: CDR1 GTSNPN, CDR2 SVGIG (reference sequence). The CDR3 loop spans 16 amino acids. The CDR3 nucleotides are TGTGCCTGGAGCCCTGGGGTTGCAGGGGCGGGCGAGACCCAGTACTTC. It yields the protein CAWSPGVAGAGETQYF.

This clone was counted once. The chain recombines TRBV10-2 with TRBJ2-7; 14 positions agree with TRBD2. Germline V gene sequence: CDR1 WSHSY, CDR2 SAAADI. CDR3 length equals 19 residues. V shed 6 bases and J 1 base; nucleotides not matched to a gene: 14. CDR3 bases: TGCGCCAGCAGCCCGGGACTAGCGGGAGTCTCCCTTCCGTCCTACGAGCAGTACTTC. Protein: CASSPGLAGVSLPSYEQYF.

In the case of this clone: The same CDR3 also results from other DNA sequences found in this sample. The rearrangement joins TRBV29-1 to TRBJ1-1; D not resolved. V was shortened by 4 bases and J by 0 bases, with 3 bases between the two germline ends. Germline loops: CDR1 SQVTM, CDR2 ANQGSEA. The CDR3 is 11 amino acids. The CDR3 loop reads CSVGVNTEAFF. CDR3 sequence (DNA): TGCAGCGTTGGCGTGAACACTGAAGCTTTCTTT.

The rearrangement joins TRBV2 to TRBJ2-2; D uncertain. Deletions cut 7 bases from V and 1 base from J, with 7 bases between. CDR3 length: 13 residues. Germline lookup yields CDR1 SNHLY and CDR2 FYNNEI. This CDR3 is CASIPRNTGELFF. The CDR3 bases are TGTGCCAGCATTCCCCGGAACACCGGGGAGCTGTTTTTT.

This chain links TRBV27 with TRBJ1-2; tentative D call: TRBD1 (6 bases). CDR1 MNHEY and CDR2 SMNVEV come from the germline V gene (reference sequence). The CDR3 covers 15 residues. V was cut by 2 bases and J by 5 bases, with 15 bases left in between. This CDR3 is CASSLDPRGGYGYTF. For the CDR3, the DNA is TGTGCCAGCAGTTTAGACCCCAGGGGAGGGTATGGCTACACCTTC.

This clone was seen more than once but under ten times. Distinct nucleotide sequences in the sample also encode this CDR3. The chain joins TRBV27 to TRBJ1-1; TRBD1 matches 10 bases. The length of the CDR3 is 15 residues. Germline V gene data show CDR1 as MNHEY and CDR2 as SMNVEV (reference sequence). V gave up 0 bases and J gave up 5 bases; unmatched junction bases: 3. Here the CDR3 DNA reads TGTGCCAGCAGTTTATCGAGGACAGGGGGAACTGAAGCTTTCTTT. Amino acid sequence: CASSLSRTGGTEAFF.

This clone was detected once. The chain uses TRBV2 and TRBJ2-7, with D maybe TRBD1 (5 bases). Per germline, CDR1 SNHLY and CDR2 FYNNEI. The CDR3 consists of 15 residues. V was cut by 6 bases and J by 0 bases, with 15 bases left in between. The CDR3 DNA reads as TGTGCCAGCAGCGATACATCAGGGTTCTCCTACGAGCAGTACTTC. Translating gives CASSDTSGFSYEQYF.

The chain uses TRBV28 and TRBJ2-3, with 7 positions matching TRBD2. Germline V CDR1 and CDR2: MDHEN, SYDVKM. CDR3 length: 16 residues. V shed 1 base and J 6 bases; nucleotides not matched to a gene: 10. CDR3 DNA: TGTGCCAGCAGTTTATACCGGGGTGGGGGAGGGGATACGCAGTATTTT. Translation: CASSLYRGGGGDTQYF.

V is TRBV19 and J is TRBJ1-6; 9 nucleotides line up with TRBD1. The CDR3 spans 14 residues. V lost 6 bases to trimming and J lost 10 bases; unmatched junction nucleotides: 7. Germline assignment: CDR1 LNHDA and CDR2 SQIVND (reference sequence). The CDR3 region has the DNA TGTGCCAGTAGCTCCGGGACAGGGCTGTCACCCCTCCACTTT. It is translated as CASSSGTGLSPLHF.

Notes on this clone: One end of the junction fails to match germline, which may point to a read error. The rearrangement links TRBV7-7 to TRBJ2-5, with D possibly being TRBD2 (5 bases). The CDR3 consists of 13 residues. Germline V gene sequence: CDR1 SSHAT, CDR2 FNYEAQ (reference sequence). CDR3 bases: TGTGCTAGCAGCCCTAATGAGCGGGAGACCCAGTACTTC. Translated, it gives CASSPNERETQYF.

This chain joins TRBV5-6 and TRBJ1-1; D is ambiguous. The CDR3 length is 12 residues. The V gene's germline CDR1 is SGHDT and CDR2 YYEEEE. V shed 0 bases and J shed 11 bases, with 11 bases lying between them. CDR3 amino acids: CASSLGRDLAFF. The DNA for the CDR3 is TGTGCCAGCAGCTTGGGGCGGGATCTGGCTTTCTTT.